Sequencing of this T cell receptor beta chain was carried out in a study of cytomegalovirus exposure and HLA in healthy donors. Although they were nominally healthy when sampled, donors likely had unrecorded immune exposures. Germline lookup yields CDR1 SGHRS and CDR2 YFSETQ. This CDR3 is 14 amino acids long. Trimming removed 0 bases at V and 1 base at J, with 5 bases between. It was with 60 Vbeta and 13 Jbeta primers that the PCR ran. Only in-frame clones appear in the TCRdb table, and some are missing; sequencing was by immunoSEQ multiplex PCR. The sample comprises approximately 71,000 clones, about two thirds of which are singletons, and roughly 12% rests with the top ten. The study's findings and limits: Being indistinguishable, some V segments were excluded, TRBV6-2 and TRBV6-3 among them. An analysis was carried out at a later point. It showed that HLA-associated TCR beta chains were more clonally expanded than equally common non-associated chains. There was a cluster of highly shared sequence variants that was likely a sequencing artifact.

This clone has only a few counts. Its antigen is not identified. Source material: PBMCs. The receptor was derived from a woman in her forties in good health and CMV-seropositive. The chain couples TRBV5-1 to TRBJ1-5, with D possibly being TRBD1 (5 bases). CDR3 in amino acids: CASSLAGSNQPQHF. CDR3 coding DNA: TGCGCCAGCAGCTTGGCAGGGAGCAATCAGCCCCAGCATTTT.